The subject of this entry is one TCR beta chain. The antigen is unknown. The source of the sample is a study of cytomegalovirus exposure and HLA in healthy donors. V was pared by 3 bases and J by 1 base, with 6 bases between. Germline-derived CDR1 and CDR2 are KGHSH and LQKENI. The CDR3 runs to 13 residues. Study conclusions and caveats: Reportedly, HLA-A and HLA-B alleles of most subjects were accurately predicted from TCR beta. TCR beta chains numbering 164 were designated cytomegalovirus-associated.

Primers: 60 Vbeta forward and 13 Jbeta reverse. The assay was immunoSEQ multiplex PCR, and TCRdb's table has in-frame clones only and misses some. In the table there are about 130,000 clones, over 75% of which are singletons. The TCR was taken from a woman in her 40s in good health and CMV-seropositive. Sequenced input: PBMCs. This rearrangement joins TRBV18 to TRBJ2-5; D unclear. CDR3 bases: TGTGCCAGCTCACCCGCGGTCCAAGAGACCCAGTACTTC. Protein product: CASSPAVQETQYF.